This T cell receptor beta chain was found in a study of T cells after yellow fever vaccination. The CDR3 spans 13 residues. V shed 7 bases and J shed 9 bases, with 16 bases lying between them. Study conclusions and caveats: There was a small share of clonotypes that showed up in both the CD4 and CD8 compartments.

TCRdb called the 5' RACE reads again in MiXCR, with one record for every CDR3 protein. The sample lists hundreds of thousands of distinct CDR3 sequences; about 15% were seen once. This clonotype was counted ten times or more. Its cognate antigen is unknown. Specimen: PBMCs, collected 4 to 6 days after the first yellow fever vaccination. This receptor was identified in a young man who received the YFV17D yellow fever vaccine. V gene TRBV12-3 or TRBV12-4 combines with J gene TRBJ1-5; tentative D call: TRBD1 (5 bases). In nucleotides, the CDR3 is TGTGCCAGCACCAGGGCCCCGGAGGGGCCCCAGCATTTT. It is translated as CASTRAPEGPQHF.